Included here is one T cell receptor (beta chain) sequence, with context. This entry comes from a study of blood T cell repertoires in COVID-19. For the study at large: Specimens from acute and convalescent COVID-19 originated in the United States, Italy and Spain.

How the authors handled the data: Nucleated cell counts were estimated from reference gene primer amplification. Assay: immunoSEQ multiplex PCR; the TCRdb copy retains only in-frame clones and omits some. That table supplies the V and J calls and clone size; D and trimming were determined from the DNA. This table has some 140,000 clones, over 80% appearing once. The study assigned cohorts using participant-reported clinical history. Before being deemed recovered, Cohort 3 donors had two negative PCRs, clearance, or symptom resolution. The CDR3 length is 15 residues. Germline assignment: CDR1 SGHAT and CDR2 FQNNGV. Unmatched junction bases numbered 6, after V lost 1 base and J lost 4 bases.

This TCR derives from a man between 25 and 39 years old who had recovered from COVID-19. The chain couples TRBV11-2 to TRBJ2-7; 8 bases match TRBD2. Sequencing was done on a sample of PBMCs or T cells enriched from blood (not recorded which). The CDR3 sequence: CASSLVFSGTYEQYF. The CDR3 region has the DNA TGTGCCAGCAGCTTAGTTTTTAGCGGGACTTACGAGCAGTACTTC.